This TCR beta chain was sequenced during a study of blood T cell repertoires in COVID-19 (TCRdb year 2020). General notes on the study: Samples from collaborators originated in the United States, Italy and Spain and spanned both the acute and convalescent phases of COVID-19. The prospective study material was composed of cDNA or gDNA derived from T cells, B-cell-depleted T cells, or PBMCs. Deeply sampled blood TCRbeta repertoires from subjects exposed to, actively infected with, or recovered from COVID-19 were included in the dataset. The repertoires were released in a freely available public database meant as a resource for research on the immune response to SARS-CoV-2. The samples were drawn from the first 160 participants of the ongoing ImmuneRACE study and from over a thousand subjects provided by 6 global collaborators. The sample metadata nearly always contained a de-identified subject ID, COVID-19 status, age in years and sex. Where available, HLA class I and class II types were obtained from metadata supplied by the sample provider rather than from assay-based typing. General conclusions and limits of the study: The amount of clinical and demographic metadata varied by source and participant and was provided uncurated.

A second Seattle source provided samples from volunteer blood donors who had recovered from COVID-19. Collaborating institutions collected whole blood in K2EDTA tubes following their own protocols. For TCRbeta analysis, collaborators shipped samples in one of three forms: frozen whole blood, isolated PBMCs, or DNA extracted from either of those sample types. Its CDR3 holds 15 amino acids, cysteine through phenylalanine. CDR3 DNA is the only sequence kept; it has 45 bases, read in frame from the first base. V is trimmed back by 4 bases and J by 6 bases, and the junction contains 9 bases that no gene match accounts for. From the germline V gene, CDR1 is SGHTA and CDR2 is FQGNSA. TCRbeta CDR3 regions were amplified from genomic DNA by means of the immunoSEQ Assay, a bias-controlled multiplex PCR. The original methods were these. Nucleated cell counts per sample were estimated from amplification of reference gene primers within the assay. Sequence reads were collapsed and filtered to measure the absolute abundance of every unique TCRbeta CDR3 rearrangement. Productive Simpson clonality was computed per sample as the square root of Simpson's diversity index over productive rearrangements. Not all clones reach the TCRdb copy of this immuneACCESS table, which keeps in-frame sequences only. Checked studies attribute under half of the gap to unresolved V genes and leave the rest unexplained. V and J calls plus clone size are reproduced from that table; the DNA served to infer D and trimming. This sample is represented by fewer than 200,000 clones; approximately 84% of them were singletons. Together, the top ten hold 7.7% of the sample.

With respect to this clone: No antigen is known for it. Per-base qualities were not stored, and no clone one base away is much larger.

The sequence links TRBV7-2 to TRBJ2-4, and 7 junctional nucleotides match TRBD2. The source material was peripheral blood. This clonotype was sampled from a man in his forties or fifties who had recovered from COVID-19. The base sequence is TGTGCCAGCAGCTCCGGACTCTGGGAGGGAAACATTCAGTACTTC. The translation is CASSSGLWEGNIQYF.